Listed below are T cell receptor beta chains from one sample, sequenced in a study of blood T cells in healthy people across ages. TCRdb called the 5' RACE reads again in MiXCR, with one record for every CDR3 protein. The sample yields around 1,900,000 distinct CDR3 sequences, 35% to 50% seen once. Source material: blood. Source of these receptors: a human donor in good health. Both conserved end residues are part of each CDR3. A D gene is named only where the DNA matches it firmly. For some rows the clone size is stated as once, few or many, or as a class when expanded; others skip it.

TRBD1	TRBJ1-6	TRBV6-6	NA	TGTGCCAGCAGTTACTCGACGGCCAGGGGGTCACCCCTCCACTTT	CASSYSTARGSPLHF
NA	TRBJ1-5	TRBV12-3/TRBV12-4	few	TGTGCCAGCAGTTGGGGGGGTCGGGATCAGCCCCAGCATTTT	CASSWGGRDQPQHF
TRBD1	TRBJ1-5	TRBV6-5	NA	TGTGCCAGCAGTAGGAAGGGGGCGAGCAATCAGCCCCAGCATTTT	CASSRKGASNQPQHF
NA	TRBJ2-5	TRBV7-6	NA	TGTGCCAGCAGCTTAGTCGGAGTTCTGGAGACCCAGTACTTC	CASSLVGVLETQYF
TRBD1	TRBJ1-4	TRBV5-1	NA	TGCGCCAGCAGCTTGTCCCCAGGGACAGGGGAAGTTGGGCTGTTTTTT	CASSLSPGTGEVGLFF
NA	TRBJ1-1	TRBV10-3	few	TGTGCCATCAGACTAGCTAACACTGAAGCTTTCTTT	CAIRLANTEAFF
TRBD2	TRBJ2-1	TRBV12-3/TRBV12-4	few	TGTGCCAGCAGTCACATGGGACCGGGAGGGAGCTCCTACAATGAGCAGTTCTTC	CASSHMGPGGSSYNEQFF
TRBD2	TRBJ2-3	TRBV9	NA	TGTGCCAGCAGTCAGAGCGGGGGGTCAGATACGCAGTATTTT	CASSQSGGSDTQYF
NA	TRBJ2-1	TRBV6-1	NA	TGTGCCAGCAGTGACGGTCCGGATGCCTACAATGAGCAGTTCTTC	CASSDGPDAYNEQFF
NA	TRBJ2-1	TRBV5-6	few	TGTGCCAGCAGCCCAAGACCGGGGTACAATGAGCAGTTCTTC	CASSPRPGYNEQFF
NA	TRBJ2-7	TRBV29-1	few	TGCAGCGTTGGCCAGAGGGGTCCCTACGAGCAGTACTTC	CSVGQRGPYEQYF
NA	TRBJ1-4	TRBV20-1	many	TGCAGTGCAGGGGACGGCACTAATGAAAAACTGTTTTTT	CSAGDGTNEKLFF
NA	TRBJ2-7	TRBV7-2	NA	TGTGCCAGCAGCTTAGGCCCCTTGAGGGACCCCTTACAACAGTACTTC	CASSLGPLRDPLQQYF
TRBD1	TRBJ1-2	TRBV5-1	many	TGCGCCAGCAGCTACAGGACAGGGTCTCGTTCCGATGGCTACACCTTC	CASSYRTGSRSDGYTF
TRBD2	TRBJ2-3	TRBV6-1	NA	TGTGCCGGCAGAGATAGCGGGGGGGCCCCCACAGATACGCAGTATTTT	CAGRDSGGAPTDTQYF
NA	TRBJ1-4	TRBV7-2	few	TGTGCCAGCAGCTTAGGTCAGGAAGATGAAAAACTGTTTTTT	CASSLGQEDEKLFF
NA	TRBJ2-6	TRBV6-5	NA	TGTGCCAGCAGTAGGAGACGCACAGGGACGACTGGGGCCAACGTCCTGACTTTC	CASSRRRTGTTGANVLTF
NA	TRBJ1-2	TRBV6-5	NA	TGTGCCAGCAGTTACTCGTCGGGAAGCGATGGCTACACCTTC	CASSYSSGSDGYTF
NA	TRBJ1-2	TRBV3-1	NA	TGTGCCAGCAGCCAATTATCTCTATGGGGCTACACCTTC	CASSQLSLWGYTF
NA	TRBJ1-2	TRBV28	NA	TGTGCCAGCAGTATACAGGGAGGGGACTATGGCTACACCTTC	CASSIQGGDYGYTF
TRBD1	TRBJ2-3	TRBV15	NA	TGTGCCACCAGCACCGGACAGGATAGTGATACGCAGTATTTT	CATSTGQDSDTQYF
NA	TRBJ1-2	TRBV27	NA	TGTGCCAGCAGTTCGTACAGGGAAGGAGGGGGCTACACCTTC	CASSSYREGGGYTF
NA	TRBJ2-5	TRBV4-3	NA	TGCGCCAGCAGCTACGTAGTGGAGGAGACCCAGTACTTC	CASSYVVEETQYF
TRBD2	TRBJ2-5	TRBV20-1	NA	TGCAGTGCCTCGGGGGAGGGAGAGACCCAGTACTTC	CSASGEGETQYF
TRBD1	TRBJ2-3	TRBV27	once	TGTGCCAGCAGCCGAAGACTACCGGGACAGGGGGTAGATACGCAGTATTTT	CASSRRLPGQGVDTQYF
NA	TRBJ2-1	TRBV7-9	NA	TGTGCCAGCAGCTCGAACCGATATAGAGGGTACAATGAGCAGTTCTTC	CASSSNRYRGYNEQFF
NA	TRBJ2-2	TRBV5-1	once	TGCGCCAGCAGCGTTACTAGAGGGGACACCGGGGAGCTGTTTTTT	CASSVTRGDTGELFF
NA	TRBJ2-1	TRBV3-1	few	TGTGCCAGCAGCCAAGCCTGGGGGATGAAAGACAATGAGCAGTTCTTC	CASSQAWGMKDNEQFF